This TCR beta chain was profiled in a study of T cell repertoires in cytomegalovirus infection. Study-wide background: Selection of CMV epitopes for the study included recently identified HLA-C-restricted and well-studied HLA-B-restricted ones. From public TCR beta signatures came an indication of both CMV infection and matching HLA type. Whole-study results and caveats: The study found HLA-C-restricted CMV-specific TCR beta clonotypes dominating the ex vivo response.

Using its own MiXCR run on the reads, TCRdb lists one record per CDR3 protein. The sample shows about 900,000 distinct CDR3 sequences, 31% of them seen only once. This clonotype was counted only a few times. Its antigen is still unknown. This CDR3 spans 16 amino acids. CDR1 and CDR2 from the germline V gene are MGHRA and YSYEKL. Trimming took 4 bases from V and 4 from J, leaving 16 bases between them. The chain links TRBV4-1 to TRBJ2-2; D may match TRBD1 or TRBD2 (5 bases each). The sequencing used cultured CD8+ T cells from PBMCs, collected from culture after CMV antigen stimulation. This TCR was recovered from a human donor in good health (CMV status not recorded). Some clones in this sample may be carry-over from other donors' samples. CDR3 loop: CASSRGAGALTGELFF. Written as DNA, the CDR3 is TGCGCCAGCAGCCGAGGAGCCGGGGCCCTCACCGGGGAGCTGTTTTTT.